The 13 T cell receptor beta chains reported below all come from one sample, sequenced in a study of T cell repertoires in cytomegalovirus infection. One entry per CDR3 protein results from TCRdb running MiXCR on the reads. The repertoire holds a few hundred thousand distinct CDR3 sequences, with over 20% as singletons. Sequenced input: CD8+ T cells from PBMCs. The receptors were sampled from a human donor in good health (CMV status not recorded). Some clones in this sample may be carry-over from other donors' samples.

In this sample, this clonotype turned up once. The chain joins TRBV2 to TRBJ1-5; D gene unclear. Germline-derived CDR1 and CDR2 are SNHLY and FYNNEI. This CDR3 contains 16 residues. V lost 0 bases to trimming and J lost 0 bases, with 9 bases between them. The CDR3 reads CASSEAGRHSNQPQHF. The CDR3 nucleotides read TGTGCCAGCAGTGAAGCAGGACGACATAGCAATCAGCCCCAGCATTTT.

The chain links TRBV28 to TRBJ1-2, with 8 bases fitting TRBD1. The CDR3 length is 13 residues. J lost 8 bases, V lost 6 bases, and 8 bases had no gene match. Germline loops: CDR1 MDHEN, CDR2 SYDVKM. CDR3: CASSLDRGKGYTF. In DNA form, the CDR3 reads TGTGCCAGCAGCCTCGACAGGGGTAAGGGCTACACCTTC.

This clonotype was recorded many times. The genes are TRBV28 and TRBJ2-7; the D is unclear. The ends were cut back, 3 bases at V and 7 bases at J, with 10 bases in the middle. Germline values: CDR1 MDHEN, CDR2 SYDVKM. CDR3 size: 12 residues. The CDR3 sequence is CASSFPNLEQYF. CDR3 sequence (DNA): TGTGCCAGCAGTTTCCCAAATTTGGAGCAGTACTTC.

The V call is TRBV19, the J call TRBJ2-5, with D tentatively TRBD1 (6 bases). The CDR3 runs 11 residues. In germline, CDR1 is LNHDA, CDR2 SQIVND (reference sequence). Trimming took 10 bases from V and 5 from J, leaving 11 bases between them. CDR3 loop: CATQGSETQYF. CDR3 DNA sequence: TGTGCCACCCAGGGGAGTGAGACCCAGTACTTC.

There are many counts of this clonotype. This chain uses TRBV28 with TRBJ2-3; D is tentatively TRBD1 or TRBD2 (5 bases each). V was cut by 2 bases and J by 4 bases, with 10 bases left in between. Germline V gives CDR1 MDHEN, CDR2 SYDVKM. This CDR3 contains 14 residues. In DNA, the CDR3 is TGTGCCAGCAGTTTACTGGGGGAAGCAGATACGCAGTATTTT. This codes for CASSLLGEADTQYF.

The chain recombines TRBV15 with TRBJ2-1, with 9 bases lining up with TRBD1. Germline values: CDR1 LNHNV, CDR2 YYDKDF (reference sequence). With V trimmed by 4 bases and J by 1 base, 2 bases remained unmatched. This CDR3 contains 15 residues. For the CDR3, the DNA is TGTGCCACCAGCACGGACAGGGGTTCCTACAATGAGCAGTTCTTC. This encodes CATSTDRGSYNEQFF.

The chain has TRBV24-1 and TRBJ2-3; the match to TRBD2 covers 11 bases. Germline CDR1 and CDR2: KGHDR and SFDVKD. Trimming removed 0 bases from V and 6 bases from J; junction bases left unmatched: 7. The CDR3 contains 17 residues. CDR3 sequence reads: CATSDLSSGGASDTQYF. In DNA, the CDR3 is TGTGCCACCAGTGATTTGAGTAGCGGGGGGGCCTCCGATACGCAGTATTTT.

The V and J genes are TRBV11-2 and TRBJ1-1; TRBD1 is a possible D gene (6 bases). There are 16 residues in the CDR3. V lost 4 bases and J 1 base, leaving 16 bases between the germline ends. Germline V gene data show CDR1 as SGHAT and CDR2 as FQNNGV. CDR3 protein: CASSSLPRDTNTEAFF. CDR3 nucleotides: TGTGCCAGCAGCTCTCTACCCAGGGACACGAACACTGAAGCTTTCTTT.

In this sample, this clonotype turned up a few times. The V call is TRBV20-1, the J call TRBJ2-3; no definite D call. V shed 1 base and J shed 5 bases, with 7 bases lying between them. There are 12 residues in the CDR3. Germline loops: CDR1 DFQATT, CDR2 SNEGSKA (reference sequence). The CDR3 loop reads CSARGLEDTQYF. CDR3 nucleotide sequence: TGCAGTGCTAGAGGTTTAGAAGATACGCAGTATTTT.

There are a few counts of this clonotype. The rearrangement links TRBV7-6 to TRBJ2-7; no clear D gene. Between the trimmed V and J ends, which lost 2 bases and 1 base, there was a span of 9 bases. Per germline, CDR1 SGHVS and CDR2 FNYEAQ. CDR3 size: 14 residues. CDR3 sequence reads: CASSLHLESYEQYF. CDR3 nucleotides: TGTGCCAGCAGCTTACATCTAGAATCCTACGAGCAGTACTTC.

In this sample, this clonotype turned up many times. The chain joins TRBV7-6 to TRBJ2-1; weak D call: TRBD2 (5 bases). The CDR3 is 13 residues long. V was shortened by 4 bases and J by 4 bases, with 8 bases between the two germline ends. Germline V lookup: CDR1 SGHVS, CDR2 FNYEAQ. Written as DNA, the CDR3 is TGTGCCAGCAGCTCAGGACTTTACAATGAGCAGTTCTTC. Encoded protein: CASSSGLYNEQFF.

The chain couples TRBV29-1 to TRBJ1-6; 10 bases match TRBD1. The V gene end was trimmed by 6 bases and the J gene end by 8 bases; junction bases not matched to a gene: 4. CDR1 SQVTM and CDR2 ANQGSEA come from the germline V gene. The CDR3 loop spans 13 amino acids. CDR3 sequence: CSVAGTGDSPLHF. The CDR3 nucleotides are TGCAGCGTAGCCGGGACAGGGGATTCACCCCTCCACTTT.

This clonotype was picked up a small number of times. The CDR3 sequence is CSARSGAVDGYTF. As DNA, the CDR3 is TGCAGTGCTAGATCAGGGGCGGTAGATGGCTACACCTTC. The chain combines TRBV20-1 with TRBJ1-2, with D tentatively TRBD1 (6 bases). The V and J ends lost 2 bases and 6 bases respectively, with 13 bases between them. From germline, CDR1 is DFQATT and CDR2 SNEGSKA (reference sequence). The CDR3 runs to 13 residues.